These 18 T cell receptor beta chains originate from one sample sequenced in a study of blood T cells in healthy people across ages. Next came a second PCR, run for about 6 to 12 cycles, which used a sample-barcoded 5' primer along with a J-beta primer mix. MiXCR, applied by TCRdb to the 5' RACE reads, yields one record per CDR3 protein. The table includes roughly 1.9 million distinct CDR3 sequences, about two fifths detected once. The sample consisted of blood. These receptors originate from a human donor in good health.

This chain connects TRBV28 to TRBJ1-3; D unclear. Germline values: CDR1 MDHEN, CDR2 SYDVKM. CDR3 length: 15 residues. V was trimmed by 4 bases and J by 2 bases, leaving 12 bases between them. CDR3 DNA: TGTGCCAGCAGTTCCCTGATAGGGACTGGAAACACCATATATTTT. Translating gives CASSSLIGTGNTIYF. Together with reference TRBV28 and TRBJ1-3, the CDR3 gives the full variable domain: DVKVTQSSRYLVKRTGEKVFLECVQDMDHENMFWYRQDPGLGLRLIYFSYDVKMKEKGDIPEGYSVSREKKERFSLILESASTNQTSMYLCASSSLIGTGNTIYFGEGSWLTVV.

This chain links TRBV12-3 or TRBV12-4 with TRBJ1-5, with 8 positions matching TRBD1. With V trimmed by 3 bases and J by 5 bases, 3 bases remained unmatched. The CDR3 contains 14 residues. The CDR3 bases are TGTGCCAGCAGTTTCGGGACAGGTCATCAGCCCCAGCATTTT. Protein: CASSFGTGHQPQHF.

This clonotype was seen ten or more times. The chain has TRBV29-1 and TRBJ2-7; D is perhaps TRBD1 (5 bases). The CDR3 covers 13 residues. V lost 6 bases to trimming and J lost 5 bases, with 17 bases between them. Germline assignment: CDR1 SQVTM and CDR2 ANQGSEA. CDR3 amino acids: CSVIPQGRDEQYF. CDR3 nucleotide sequence: TGCAGCGTCATACCCCAGGGTCGCGACGAGCAGTACTTC.

The J gene is TRBJ2-2, the V gene TRBV7-2; D unresolved. The CDR3 has 17 amino acids. V lost 7 bases to trimming and J lost 0 bases, with 18 bases between them. Germline-derived CDR1 and CDR2 are SGHTA and FQGNSA. This CDR3 reads CASTSSVAVANTGELFF. CDR3 DNA sequence: TGTGCCAGCACCTCCTCGGTAGCAGTTGCGAACACCGGGGAGCTGTTTTTT.

The rearrangement joins TRBV6-5 to TRBJ1-2; TRBD1 might be the D (5 bases). CDR1 MNHEY and CDR2 SVGAGI come from the germline V gene. V was cut by 11 bases and J by 4 bases, with 20 bases left in between. The CDR3 spans 14 residues. CDR3 DNA sequence: TGTGCCGTCCGACAGTTGGAAAGGGGCTATGGCTACACCTTC. Translation gives CAVRQLERGYGYTF.

The chain recombines TRBV6-1 with TRBJ1-2; no clear D gene. Germline-derived CDR1 and CDR2 are MNHNS and SASEGT. V shed 7 bases and J shed 5 bases, with 17 bases lying between them. This CDR3 comprises 14 residues. The CDR3: CASTQAPGFYGYTF. For the CDR3, the DNA is TGTGCCAGCACTCAAGCGCCCGGGTTTTATGGCTACACCTTC.

In this sample, this clonotype turned up a few times. The chain combines TRBV5-1 with TRBJ2-7, with TRBD2 identical over 8 bases. V was clipped by 2 bases and J by 0 bases; unmatched bases: 7. The CDR3 spans 16 residues. Germline V gives CDR1 SGHRS, CDR2 YFSETQ. As DNA, the CDR3 is TGCGCCAGCAGCTTAACGACTAGCGTTAGCTCCTACGAGCAGTACTTC. Protein product: CASSLTTSVSSYEQYF.

The genes are TRBV7-9 and TRBJ1-6; D ambiguous. The CDR3 spans 13 residues. Germline-derived CDR1 and CDR2 are SEHNR and FQNEAQ (reference sequence). The germline V and J ends were trimmed by 1 base and 10 bases, with 8 bases remaining between them. The CDR3 region is CASSLVGYSPLHF. The CDR3 DNA reads as TGTGCCAGCAGCTTAGTGGGCTACTCACCCCTCCACTTT.

This chain connects TRBV29-1 to TRBJ1-2; unclear D gene. The CDR3 consists of 11 residues. Per germline, CDR1 SQVTM and CDR2 ANQGSEA. The V and J ends lost 4 bases and 4 bases respectively, with 7 bases between them. The CDR3 loop is CSVGIGYGYTF. The CDR3 DNA follows: TGCAGCGTTGGTATTGGCTATGGCTACACCTTC.

To note about this clonotype: At one of its ends the junction is not consistent with the germline gene, which may arise from a read error. V and J are TRBV7-8 and TRBJ2-1; 9 bases line up with TRBD2. This CDR3 region has 16 residues. Germline lookup yields CDR1 SGHVS and CDR2 FQNEAQ. This CDR3 reads CAGSLGRGGQENEQFF. The CDR3 coding sequence is TGTGCCGGCAGCTTAGGGCGGGGGGGCCAGGAGAATGAGCAGTTCTTC. Full variable domain (rest looked up from reference TRBV7-8 and TRBJ2-1): GAGVSQSPRYKVAKRGQDVALRCDPISGHVSLFWYQQALGQGPEFLTYFQNEAQLDKSGLPSDRFFAERPEGSVSTLKIQRTQQEDSAVYLCAGSLGRGGQENEQFFGPGTRLTVL.

The chain employs TRBV10-2 and TRBJ1-1; D is possibly TRBD1 (6 bases). The CDR3 has 16 amino acids. V shed 6 bases and J shed 4 bases, with 21 bases lying between them. Germline loops: CDR1 WSHSY, CDR2 SAAADI. CDR3 region: CASRKRSGEEGTEAFF. DNA for the CDR3: TGCGCCAGCAGGAAAAGGTCAGGGGAAGAGGGCACTGAAGCTTTCTTT.

This clonotype was seen a few times. The chain joins TRBV5-1 to TRBJ2-6, with TRBD1 as a possible D gene (6 bases). The CDR3 is made up of 16 amino acids. Trimming took 4 bases from V and 2 from J, leaving 13 bases between them. CDR1 and CDR2 from the germline V gene are SGHRS and YFSETQ. Here the CDR3 DNA reads TGCGCCAGCAGCCAGGGGAGAGGGACTGGGGCCAACGTCCTGACTTTC. Encoded protein: CASSQGRGTGANVLTF.

CDR3 in DNA: TGTGCCAGCAGTGACCCCCGTTGCGAGGAGCAGTTCTTC. Its translation is CASSDPRCEEQFF. The chain employs TRBV6-4 and TRBJ2-1; D is unresolved. Trimming took off 2 bases at V and 10 bases at J, with 12 bases between the two ends. CDR1 and CDR2 (germline): MRHNA, SNTAGT. The CDR3 loop spans 13 amino acids.

J is TRBJ2-5 and V is TRBV7-2, with TRBD1 matching over 10 bases. Matching the DNA end better, TRBJ2-7 makes the J call doubtful. Germline CDR1 and CDR2: SGHTA and FQGNSA. CDR3 length: 15 amino acids. CDR3 in amino acids: CASSLQGQGSAEQYF. CDR3 nucleotide sequence: TGTGCCAGCAGCCTGCAGGGACAGGGGTCGGCCGAGCAGTACTTC.

The chain is built from TRBV20-1 and TRBJ1-2; the D is unclear. V gave up 0 bases and J gave up 8 bases, with 16 bases separating them. The CDR3 runs 14 residues. Germline-derived CDR1 and CDR2 are DFQATT and SNEGSKA (reference sequence). The DNA for the CDR3 is TGCAGTGCTAGAGACACTTTAGGGAGTTTAGGCTACACCTTC. Amino acids: CSARDTLGSLGYTF.

The chain combines TRBV4-2 with TRBJ1-5, with 10 bases aligning to TRBD1. The germline V gene encodes CDR1 LGHNA and CDR2 YNFKEQ. There are 17 residues in the CDR3. J was trimmed by 6 bases and V by 0 bases; bases with no gene match: 8. This chain's CDR3 is CASSQDLGTGEGQPQHF. CDR3 nucleotide sequence: TGTGCCAGCAGCCAAGACCTAGGGACAGGGGAGGGTCAGCCCCAGCATTTT.

This chain connects TRBV28 to TRBJ1-1; perhaps TRBD1 as D (5 bases). The CDR3 spans 16 residues. Trimming took off 4 bases at V and 1 base at J, with 16 bases between the two ends. CDR1 is MDHEN and CDR2 is SYDVKM in the germline V gene. Here the CDR3 reads CASSYQTDFSNTEAFF. CDR3 DNA sequence: TGTGCCAGCAGTTACCAGACAGATTTCTCGAACACTGAAGCTTTCTTT.

The gene calls are TRBV7-3 and TRBJ1-1, with 9 bases lining up with TRBD1. The J segment lost 4 bases and the V segment lost 4 bases, leaving 7 bases of the junction unmatched. This CDR3 is built from 15 residues. CDR1 SGHTA and CDR2 FQGTGA come from the germline V gene. The CDR3 nucleotides read TGTGCCAGCAGCTCGGGACAGGGAAGAGGCACTGAAGCTTTCTTT. This translates into CASSSGQGRGTEAFF. Complete variable domain (other parts from reference TRBV7-3 and TRBJ1-1): GAGVSQTPSNKVTEKGKYVELRCDPISGHTALYWYRQSLGQGPEFLIYFQGTGAADDSGLPNDRFFAVRPEGSVSTLKIQRTERGDSAVYLCASSSGQGRGTEAFFGQGTRLTVV.